This T cell receptor (beta chain) is drawn from a study of vaccination effects on CD4 cells after COVID-19 (dated by TCRdb to between 2022 and 2023). For the study in its entirety: In the ViraFEST assay, PBMC were stimulated with viral peptide pools, and antigen-specific CD4+ T cell clonotypes were then identified by expansion using TCR sequencing. Altogether, over 9 COVID-19 convalescent patients and a few SARS-CoV-2-naive healthy vaccine recipients made up the full study. The study compared SARS-CoV-2 spike-specific CD4+ TCR repertoires before and after mRNA vaccination in COVID-19 convalescent patients and infection-naive vaccine recipients. Cultures from other donors in the study were sequenced with the Oncomine TCR Beta short-read assay on an Illumina iSeq 100. Each well held some 1.9 million PBMC cultured in IMDM containing around 5% human AB serum, 9.5 to 10 IU/ml IL-2 and gentamicin, along with around 9.1 ug/ml peptides. Across the study, the median time from the second dose to post-vaccine sampling was 72 days (range 14 to 241).

Taken from the germline V gene (reference sequence), the CDR1 and CDR2 loops are WNHNN and SYGVQD. The junction carries 18 bases between V and J, which are trimmed by 8 bases and 0 bases respectively. The CDR3 runs 16 amino acids, cysteine and phenylalanine included. Only the CDR3 part of the read is kept: 48 bases, read in frame from the first base. The paper as a whole reports these results and caveats: At late post-vaccination timepoints, both infection-induced and vaccine-induced clones showed marked clonal contraction, consistent with waning T cell responses. Among healthy vaccine recipients, nearly all vaccine-induced clones were SARS-CoV-2 mono-reactive, and just 1 of 255 was cross-reactive with common cold coronaviruses. The study was limited by a small number of convalescent patients and lacked early post-infection timepoints.

Library preparation used the immunoSEQ multiplex PCR assay. DNA from the CD4+ T cells that had been cultured and isolated underwent TCR beta CDR3 sequencing. Regarding the original processing steps: Non-productive TCR sequences were removed and reads were trimmed to the CDR3 region, keeping CDR3s of at least 7 amino acids. The MANAFEST web app was used to pick out antigen-specific clonotypes by comparing their expansion in peptide wells with that in reference cultures. Positive clones required FDR<0.05 expansion versus reference and all other wells, odds ratio above 5, and frequency above 0.1% in two replicate wells. A clonotype was defined as cross-reactive if the clonotype was significantly expanded both in SARS-CoV-2 spike wells and in at least one common cold coronavirus spike condition. Levenshtein distance calculated with the stringdist R package was used to assess CDR3 similarity, and unrooted trees were constructed with ape in R 3.6.1. Imported from immuneACCESS, the table was reduced by TCRdb to in-frame sequences with V and J called. These copies leave out some clones; in studies compared against another copy, an unresolved V gene accounts for under half, and the cause of the remainder is not known. That table furnishes V, J and clone size, whereas the DNA furnished D and trimming. The sample yields approximately 66,000 clones; roughly 80% were counted once. More than 2% of the sample goes to the ten largest clones.

Turning to this clone: What antigen it recognizes has not been identified. No base-level quality is on record; no much larger clone is a single base apart.

After roughly 11 days of culture, CD4+ T cells were isolated with the EasySep CD4+ T cell isolation kit. Each participant got two doses of an mRNA SARS-CoV-2 vaccine, either BNT162b2 or mRNA-1273. Negative nucleocapsid antibody results before and after vaccination confirmed that the healthy vaccine recipients had no prior SARS-CoV-2 infection. On days 3 and 7, half of the culture medium was replaced with fresh IL-2-containing medium. Each peptide stimulation condition was cultured in triplicate wells unless otherwise noted. Using Ficoll-Paque Plus gradient centrifugation, PBMC were separated from whole blood and then either used fresh or cryopreserved at -140C. The QIAamp micro DNA kit was used to extract genomic DNA from the cultured CD4+ T cells.

The sequence was collected from a human donor who received a COVID-19 vaccine. The sequence joins TRBV10-1 to TRBJ2-3; the D gene cannot be named for sure. The sequences come from CD4+ T cells from PBMCs cultured without peptide, collected after COVID-19 vaccination. This receptor carries the CDR3 CASSLKPGSSTDTQYF. The sequenced DNA: TGCGCCAGCTCCCTGAAGCCAGGATCTAGCACAGATACGCAGTATTTT.